Listed below are T cell receptor beta chains from one sample, sequenced in a study of T cells in Graves' hyperthyroidism and ophthalmopathy. MiXCR, applied by TCRdb to the multiplex PCR reads, yields one record per CDR3 protein. The table includes over 500,000 distinct CDR3 sequences, less than 15% detected once. Sequenced material: blood. Every receptor here comes from a middle-aged woman with Graves' hyperthyroidism. CDR3s include the opening cysteine and the closing phenylalanine or tryptophan. D genes are given only for firm matches. The size field is filled for only some rows; it gives once, few, many or a size class.

many TRBJ1-1 TRBD1 TRBV11-2 CASSLARQGTEAFF TGTGCCAGCAGCTTAGCCCGACAGGGGACTGAAGCTTTCTTT
NA TRBJ2-3 NA TRBV20-1 CSARPGVSGRWDTQYF TGCAGTGCTAGACCGGGAGTCTCTGGGAGGTGGGATACGCAGTATTTT
many TRBJ2-7 TRBD2 TRBV6-5 CASSYSSGVYEQYF TGTGCCAGCAGTTACTCGAGCGGGGTCTACGAGCAGTACTTC
once TRBJ2-3 NA TRBV25-1 CASSELKTWGTDTQYF TGTGCCAGCAGTGAACTCAAGACCTGGGGCACAGATACGCAGTATTTT
many TRBJ2-7 NA TRBV5-1 CASSPRTSGPSYEQYF TGCGCCAGCAGCCCCCGCACGAGCGGACCCTCCTACGAGCAGTACTTC
NA TRBJ2-2 NA TRBV27 CASSLMLGLDTPTGELFF TGTGCCAGCAGTTTAATGTTAGGTCTAGATACACCCACCGGGGAGCTGTTTTTT
NA TRBJ2-2 NA TRBV4-1 CASSQIGESGELFF TGCGCCAGCAGCCAGATTGGGGAATCCGGGGAGCTGTTTTTT
many TRBJ1-5 NA TRBV28 CASSWALGQPQHF TGTGCCAGCAGTTGGGCCCTCGGCCAGCCCCAGCATTTT
NA TRBJ1-4 NA TRBV27 CATAKRAGEKLFF TGTGCCACGGCGAAAAGGGCTGGTGAAAAACTGTTTTTT
few TRBJ1-2 NA TRBV19 CASIGSPWANYGYTF TGTGCCAGTATCGGGAGCCCTTGGGCTAACTATGGCTACACCTTC
NA TRBJ2-7 TRBD1 TRBV20-1 CSAGDRGFGYEQYF TGCAGTGCTGGAGACAGGGGGTTTGGGTACGAGCAGTACTTC
many TRBJ2-7 NA TRBV6-2/TRBV6-3 CASSYSVDKGPYEQYF TGTGCCAGCAGTTACTCGGTTGATAAGGGTCCCTACGAGCAGTACTTC
many TRBJ1-6 TRBD1 TRBV30 CAWSPPLGTVYSPLHF TGTGCCTGGAGCCCCCCCCTCGGGACAGTTTATTCACCCCTCCACTTT
many TRBJ2-5 TRBD2 TRBV28 CASSLAGATETQYF TGTGCCAGCAGTTTAGCGGGAGCAACGGAGACCCAGTACTTC
many TRBJ1-2 NA TRBV10-3 CAISEGVGGYTF TGTGCCATCAGTGAGGGGGTAGGAGGCTACACCTTC
NA TRBJ2-1 NA TRBV6-1 CASREGTPGEQFF TGTGCCAGCAGAGAAGGGACGCCGGGTGAGCAGTTCTTC
many TRBJ2-2 NA TRBV2 CASSGRTNTGELFF TGTGCCAGCAGTGGCCGGACGAACACCGGGGAGCTGTTTTTT
many TRBJ1-2 NA TRBV3-1 CASSRSDYGYTF TGTGCCAGCAGCCGAAGTGACTATGGCTACACCTTC
few TRBJ1-5 TRBD1 TRBV2 CACTRGLNNQPQHF TGTGCCTGTACTAGGGGGCTAAACAATCAGCCCCAGCATTTT
many TRBJ2-7 TRBD2 TRBV2 CASSGTSGPKKYF TGTGCCAGCAGTGGAACTAGCGGCCCGAAGAAGTACTTC
many TRBJ2-7 TRBD1 TRBV20-1 CSADKGAEAAYEQYF TGCAGTGCTGACAAGGGGGCGGAGGCTGCCTACGAGCAGTACTTC
many TRBJ1-6 NA TRBV28 CASSLGAGTMNSPLHF TGTGCCAGCAGTTTAGGGGCAGGGACCATGAATTCACCCCTCCACTTT
NA TRBJ2-7 TRBD2 TRBV27 CASSLTGGALGYEQYF TGTGCCAGCAGTTTAACCGGGGGGGCACTGGGCTACGAGCAGTACTTC
many TRBJ1-3 TRBD1 TRBV10-3 CAISETGQGPSGNTIYF TGTGCCATCAGTGAGACTGGACAGGGGCCGTCTGGAAACACCATATATTTT
few TRBJ1-6 TRBD1 TRBV5-1 CASSFGQGADSPLHF TGCGCCAGCAGCTTCGGACAGGGGGCTGATTCACCCCTCCACTTT
NA TRBJ2-7 TRBD1 TRBV6-5 CASSYYRGSYEQYF TGTGCCAGCAGTTACTACAGGGGCTCCTACGAGCAGTACTTC
many TRBJ2-1 NA TRBV30 CAWSVVDYNEQFF TGTGCCTGGAGTGTAGTAGACTACAATGAGCAGTTCTTC
many TRBJ2-7 TRBD2 TRBV28 CASSLILAGGTYEQYF TGTGCCAGCAGTTTAATTCTAGCGGGAGGTACCTACGAGCAGTACTTC
many TRBJ2-2 TRBD2 TRBV12-3/TRBV12-4 CASSLGGSYTGELFF TGTGCCAGCAGTCTGGGAGGGAGTTACACCGGGGAGCTGTTTTTT
NA TRBJ1-1 NA TRBV20-1 CSARNGRDGKNTEAFF TGCAGTGCCAGAAACGGACGGGACGGAAAGAACACTGAAGCTTTCTTT
many TRBJ2-7 TRBD1 TRBV27 CASSRRQGYEQYF TGTGCCAGCAGCCGACGACAGGGGTACGAGCAGTACTTC
NA TRBJ1-5 NA TRBV4-1 CASSQEGQNSNQPQHF TGCGCCAGCAGCCAAGAAGGACAGAATAGCAATCAGCCCCAGCATTTT
NA TRBJ2-6 TRBD1 TRBV29-1 CSVGTEGFSGANVLTF TGCAGCGTGGGGACAGAAGGCTTTTCTGGGGCCAACGTCCTGACTTTC
few TRBJ1-2 NA TRBV15 CATSRGDGPVYGYTF TGTGCCACCAGCAGAGGCGACGGCCCCGTCTATGGCTACACCTTC
few TRBJ1-1 TRBD1 TRBV27 CASRTGGDTEAFF TGTGCCTCCCGGACAGGGGGGGACACTGAAGCTTTCTTT
many TRBJ1-2 TRBD1 TRBV2 CASREDRVHGYTF TGTGCCAGCAGAGAGGACAGGGTCCATGGCTACACCTTC
many TRBJ1-1 NA TRBV11-1 CASSLNPGAGTEAFF TGTGCCAGCAGCTTAAATCCAGGGGCAGGCACTGAAGCTTTCTTT
few TRBJ1-5 TRBD1 TRBV19 CATQLQGAFSNQPQHF TGTGCCACCCAATTACAGGGGGCCTTTAGCAATCAGCCCCAGCATTTT
few TRBJ2-2 TRBD2 TRBV5-6 CASSLVLAGSGELFF TGTGCCAGCAGCTTGGTGTTAGCGGGATCCGGGGAGCTGTTTTTT
once TRBJ2-4 NA TRBV12-3/TRBV12-4 CASSLNFYGDIQYF TGTGCCAGCAGTTTGAACTTCTACGGGGACATTCAGTACTTC